These T cell receptor beta chains were read from a single sample in a study of CD8 T cells in ankylosing spondylitis. TCRdb reanalysed the 5' RACE reads using MiXCR and keeps one entry per CDR3 protein. This repertoire shows about 96,000 distinct CDR3 sequences, roughly 27% found once; its top ten account for around three fifths. The sequencing sample was made of blood, either unsorted or a sorted T cell fraction (not recorded which). The receptors come from a male donor with ankylosing spondylitis or in good health (not recorded which). CDR3s include the opening cysteine and the closing phenylalanine or tryptophan. A D gene is named only where the DNA matches it firmly. Clone size is given for some rows only: seen once, a few or many times, or a class if the clone is expanded.

J,V,D,size,DNA,CDR3
TRBJ2-5,TRBV7-3,.,.,TGTGCCAGCAGCTCCCGGGACACTCAGGCAGAGACCCAGTACTTC,CASSSRDTQAETQYF
TRBJ2-7,TRBV27,.,few,TGTGCCAGCAGTTTAGAAGACAGGAGCTCCTACGAGCAGTACTTC,CASSLEDRSSYEQYF
TRBJ1-4,TRBV5-1,TRBD1,.,TGCGCCAGCAGCTTCGGGACAGGGAATGAAAAACTGTTTTTT,CASSFGTGNEKLFF
TRBJ2-1,TRBV7-3,.,.,TGTGCCAGCAGCCCCAGTGTTCTAGACATAAGGGGTGAGCAGTTCTTC,CASSPSVLDIRGEQFF
TRBJ2-3,TRBV6-5,.,many,TGTGCCAGCAGTTACGGGAGTGGGGGTGCACCAGATACGCAGTATTTT,CASSYGSGGAPDTQYF
TRBJ2-7,TRBV7-9,TRBD1,.,TGTGCCAGCAGCTTGGGACAGGATGACGAGCAGTACTTC,CASSLGQDDEQYF
TRBJ2-3,TRBV7-8,.,.,TGTGCCAGCAGCTTAGGTGAATACACAGATACGCAGTATTTT,CASSLGEYTDTQYF
TRBJ2-3,TRBV10-3,TRBD2,.,TGTGCCATCAGGACCGGGACTAGCGGGGATACGCAGTATTTT,CAIRTGTSGDTQYF
TRBJ2-5,TRBV7-8,.,.,TGTGCCAGCAGCTTAGCGCGTCTTAGCGGGACAGTAGAGACCCAGTACTTC,CASSLARLSGTVETQYF
TRBJ2-1,TRBV15,TRBD2,few,TGTGCCACCAGCAGACCGGAGCGGGAGGGCGTAGATGAGCAGTTCTTC,CATSRPEREGVDEQFF
TRBJ1-2,TRBV7-2,TRBD1,few,TGTGCCAGCAGCTTGGGACAGGGGAGTGGCTACACCTTC,CASSLGQGSGYTF